This note documents a single T cell receptor (beta chain) sequence. The antigen remains undetermined. These data belong to a study of T cell repertoires in ileal Crohn's disease. The assay was immunoSEQ multiplex PCR, and TCRdb's table has in-frame clones only and misses some. The sample contains some 7,000 clones, 70% of which appear only once. The length of the CDR3 is 17 residues. Germline values: CDR1 MGHRA, CDR2 YSYEKL. Trimming cost V 4 bases and J 0 bases; bases outside gene matches: 12. General observations from the study: Clonal expansions were more frequent in active smokers than non-smokers at surgery.

This rearrangement joins TRBV4-1 to TRBJ2-7, with TRBD2 matching over 7 bases. What was sequenced was ileal tissue. This sequence originates from an adult with Crohn's disease. This CDR3 reads CASSRGRTRTSSYEQYF. The CDR3 DNA reads as TGCGCCAGCAGCCGTGGAAGGACTAGAACAAGCTCCTACGAGCAGTACTTC.